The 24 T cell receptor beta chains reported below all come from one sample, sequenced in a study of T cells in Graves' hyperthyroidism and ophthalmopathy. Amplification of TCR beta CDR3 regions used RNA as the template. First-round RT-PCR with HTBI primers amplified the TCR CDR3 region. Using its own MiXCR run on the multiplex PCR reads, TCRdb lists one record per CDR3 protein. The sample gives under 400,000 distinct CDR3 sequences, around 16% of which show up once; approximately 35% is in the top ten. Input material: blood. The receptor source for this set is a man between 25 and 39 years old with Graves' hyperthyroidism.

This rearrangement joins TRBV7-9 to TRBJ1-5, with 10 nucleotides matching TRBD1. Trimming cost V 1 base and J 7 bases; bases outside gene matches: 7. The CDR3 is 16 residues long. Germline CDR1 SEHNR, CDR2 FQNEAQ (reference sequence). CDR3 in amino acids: CASSLGTGGDTQPQHF. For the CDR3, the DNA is TGTGCCAGCAGCTTAGGGACAGGGGGGGACACCCAGCCCCAGCATTTT.

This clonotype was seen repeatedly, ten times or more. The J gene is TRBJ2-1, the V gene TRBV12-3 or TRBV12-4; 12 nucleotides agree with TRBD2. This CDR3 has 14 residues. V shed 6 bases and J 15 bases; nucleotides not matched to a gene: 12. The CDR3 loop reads CASRGGGLAGSSFF. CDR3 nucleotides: TGTGCCAGCAGGGGGGGGGGACTAGCGGGTTCCTCGTTCTTC.

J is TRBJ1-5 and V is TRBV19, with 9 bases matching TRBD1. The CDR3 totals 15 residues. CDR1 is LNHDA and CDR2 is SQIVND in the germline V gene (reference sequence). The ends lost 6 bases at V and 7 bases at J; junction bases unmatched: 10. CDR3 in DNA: TGTGCCAGTAGAACTACGGACAGGGGTGGCCAGCCCCAGCATTTT. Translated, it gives CASRTTDRGGQPQHF.

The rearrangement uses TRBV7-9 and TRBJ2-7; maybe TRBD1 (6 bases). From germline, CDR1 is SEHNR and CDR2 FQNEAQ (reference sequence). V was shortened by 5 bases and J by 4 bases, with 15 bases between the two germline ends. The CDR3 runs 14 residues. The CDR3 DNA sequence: TGTGCCAGCAGCGTAACAGGGAGAAATTACGAGCAGTACTTC. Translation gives CASSVTGRNYEQYF.

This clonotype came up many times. The CDR3 sequence is CASSFIETETQYF. The CDR3 DNA sequence: TGTGCCAGCTCCTTCATAGAAACAGAGACCCAGTACTTC. The chain recombines TRBV18 with TRBJ2-5; D is ambiguous. The CDR3 length is 13 residues. The germline V gene encodes CDR1 KGHSH and CDR2 LQKENI. V lost 6 bases and J 4 bases, leaving 12 bases between the germline ends.

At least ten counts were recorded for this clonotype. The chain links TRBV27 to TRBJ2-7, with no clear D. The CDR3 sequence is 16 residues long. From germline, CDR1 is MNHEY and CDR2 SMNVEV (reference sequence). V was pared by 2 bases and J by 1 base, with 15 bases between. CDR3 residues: CASSLMGGTSSYEQYF. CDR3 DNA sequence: TGTGCCAGCAGTTTAATGGGCGGAACTTCGTCCTACGAGCAGTACTTC.

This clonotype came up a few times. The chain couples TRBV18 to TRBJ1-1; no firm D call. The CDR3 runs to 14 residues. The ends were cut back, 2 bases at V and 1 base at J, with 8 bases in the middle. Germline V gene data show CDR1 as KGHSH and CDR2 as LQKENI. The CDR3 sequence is CASSPTAWNTEAFF. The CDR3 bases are TGTGCCAGCTCACCAACTGCGTGGAACACTGAAGCTTTCTTT.

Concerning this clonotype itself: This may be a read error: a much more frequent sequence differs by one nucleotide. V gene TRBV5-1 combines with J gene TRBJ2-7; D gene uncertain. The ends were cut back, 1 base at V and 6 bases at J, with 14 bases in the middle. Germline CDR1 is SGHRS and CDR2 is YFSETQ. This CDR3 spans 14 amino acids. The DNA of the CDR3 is TGCGCCAGCAGCTTGTCCTCCAGAGGATCCGAGCAGTACTTC. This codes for CASSLSSRGSEQYF.

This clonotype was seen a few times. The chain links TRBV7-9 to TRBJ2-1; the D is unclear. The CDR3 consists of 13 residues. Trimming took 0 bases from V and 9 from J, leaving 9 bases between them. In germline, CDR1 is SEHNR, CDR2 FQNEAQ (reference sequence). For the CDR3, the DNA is TGTGCCAGCAGCTTAGCATCAGCCTCTGAGCAGTTCTTC. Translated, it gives CASSLASASEQFF.

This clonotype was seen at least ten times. The CDR3 nucleotides are TGTGCCAGCAGATTCCCTTCCACTGAAGCTTTCTTT. Encoded protein: CASRFPSTEAFF. V is TRBV6-1 and J is TRBJ1-1; no definite D call. There are 12 residues in the CDR3. V was trimmed by 6 bases and J by 4 bases, leaving 9 bases between them. Germline lookup yields CDR1 MNHNS and CDR2 SASEGT.

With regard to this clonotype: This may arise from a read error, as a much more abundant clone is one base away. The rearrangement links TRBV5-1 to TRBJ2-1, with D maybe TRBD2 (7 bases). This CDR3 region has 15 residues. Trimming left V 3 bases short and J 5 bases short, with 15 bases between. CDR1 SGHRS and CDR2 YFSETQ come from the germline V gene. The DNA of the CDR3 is TGCGCCAGCAGCTCTGGGGGGGCAGGGCACAATGAGCAGTTCTTC. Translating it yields CASSSGGAGHNEQFF.

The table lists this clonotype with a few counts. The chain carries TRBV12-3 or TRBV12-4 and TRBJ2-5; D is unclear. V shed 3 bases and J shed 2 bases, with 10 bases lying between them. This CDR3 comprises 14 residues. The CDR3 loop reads CASSFVSAQETQYF. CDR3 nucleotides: TGTGCCAGCAGTTTTGTAAGCGCTCAAGAGACCCAGTACTTC.

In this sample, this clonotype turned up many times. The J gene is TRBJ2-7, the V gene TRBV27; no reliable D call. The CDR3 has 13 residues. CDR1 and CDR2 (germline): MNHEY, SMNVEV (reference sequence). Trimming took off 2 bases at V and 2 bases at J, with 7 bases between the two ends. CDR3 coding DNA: TGTGCCAGCAGTTTAACAGCTACCTACGAGCAGTACTTC. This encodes CASSLTATYEQYF.

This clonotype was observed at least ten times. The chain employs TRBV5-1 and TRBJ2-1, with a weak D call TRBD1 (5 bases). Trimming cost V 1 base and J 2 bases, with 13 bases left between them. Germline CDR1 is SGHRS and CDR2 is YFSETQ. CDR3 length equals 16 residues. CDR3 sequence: CASSLWSGNAYNEQFF. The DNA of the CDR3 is TGCGCCAGCAGCTTGTGGTCAGGGAATGCCTACAATGAGCAGTTCTTC.

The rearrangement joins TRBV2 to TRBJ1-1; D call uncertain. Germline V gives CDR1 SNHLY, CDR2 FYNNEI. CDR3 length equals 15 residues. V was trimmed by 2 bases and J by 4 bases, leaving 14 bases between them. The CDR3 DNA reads TGTGCCAGCAGTGAATTACGTGTGGTTAGCACTGAAGCTTTCTTT. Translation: CASSELRVVSTEAFF.

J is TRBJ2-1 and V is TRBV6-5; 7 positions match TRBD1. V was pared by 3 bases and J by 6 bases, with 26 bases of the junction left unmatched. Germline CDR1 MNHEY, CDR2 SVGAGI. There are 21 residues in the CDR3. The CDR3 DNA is TGTGCCAGCAGTTATGTTCCGCTGGACAGGAGTACACATGGTATCGGCAATGAGCAGTTCTTC. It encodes CASSYVPLDRSTHGIGNEQFF.

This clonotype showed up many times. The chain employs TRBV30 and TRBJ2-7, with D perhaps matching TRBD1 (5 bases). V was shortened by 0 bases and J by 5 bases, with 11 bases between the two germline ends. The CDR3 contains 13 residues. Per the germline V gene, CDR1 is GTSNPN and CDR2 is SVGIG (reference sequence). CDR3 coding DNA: TGTGCCTGGAGTGTACAGGTTTCTCACGAGCAGTACTTC. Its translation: CAWSVQVSHEQYF.

The CDR3 nucleotides read TGTGCCTGGAGTGGTTCGGGGGTGTGGGACTATGGCTACACCTTC. Its protein is CAWSGSGVWDYGYTF. The rearrangement links TRBV30 to TRBJ1-2; tentatively, D is TRBD1 (5 bases). The CDR3 is 15 residues long. Germline-derived CDR1 and CDR2 are GTSNPN and SVGIG (reference sequence). V was pared by 1 base and J by 3 bases, with 15 bases between.

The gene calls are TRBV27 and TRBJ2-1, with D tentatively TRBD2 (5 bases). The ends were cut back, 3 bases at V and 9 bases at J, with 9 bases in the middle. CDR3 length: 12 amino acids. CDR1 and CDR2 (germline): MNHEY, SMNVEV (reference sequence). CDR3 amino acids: CASSFEGTEQFF. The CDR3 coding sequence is TGTGCCAGCAGTTTTGAGGGAACTGAGCAGTTCTTC.

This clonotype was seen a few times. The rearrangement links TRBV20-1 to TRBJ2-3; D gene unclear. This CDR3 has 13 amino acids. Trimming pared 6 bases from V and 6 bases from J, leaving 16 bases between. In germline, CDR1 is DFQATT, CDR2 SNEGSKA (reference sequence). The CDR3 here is CSAPALGVDTQYF. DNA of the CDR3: TGCAGTGCCCCAGCGCTTGGCGTGGATACGCAGTATTTT.

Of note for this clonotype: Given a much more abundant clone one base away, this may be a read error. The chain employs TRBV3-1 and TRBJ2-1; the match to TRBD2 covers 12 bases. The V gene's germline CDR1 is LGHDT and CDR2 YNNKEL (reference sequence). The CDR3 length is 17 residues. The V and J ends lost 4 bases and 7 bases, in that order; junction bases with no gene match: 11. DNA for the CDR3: TGTGCCAGCAGCCGAGAACCGGCTAGCGGGAGGGCGAATGAGCAGTTCTTC. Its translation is CASSREPASGRANEQFF.

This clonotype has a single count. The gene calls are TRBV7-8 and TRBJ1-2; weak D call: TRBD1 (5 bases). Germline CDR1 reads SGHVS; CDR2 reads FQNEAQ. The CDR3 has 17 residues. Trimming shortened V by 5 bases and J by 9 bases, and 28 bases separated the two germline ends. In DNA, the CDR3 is TGTGCCAGCAGCCATGCACCGTATAAACGGGACTCACGGCGCTACACCTTC. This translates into CASSHAPYKRDSRRYTF.

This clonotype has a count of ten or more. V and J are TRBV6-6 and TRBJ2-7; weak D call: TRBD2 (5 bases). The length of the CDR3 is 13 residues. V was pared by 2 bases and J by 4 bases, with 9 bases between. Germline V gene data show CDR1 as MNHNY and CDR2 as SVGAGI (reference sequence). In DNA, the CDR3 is TGTGCCAGCAGTTACCGGGGTGGGTACGAGCAGTACTTC. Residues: CASSYRGGYEQYF.

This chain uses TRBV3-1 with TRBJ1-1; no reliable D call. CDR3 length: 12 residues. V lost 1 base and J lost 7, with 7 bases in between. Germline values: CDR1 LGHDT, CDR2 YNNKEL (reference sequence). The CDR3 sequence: CASSQVYSEAFF. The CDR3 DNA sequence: TGTGCCAGCAGCCAAGTATACAGTGAAGCTTTCTTT.